These 13 T cell receptor beta chains were sequenced from one sample in a study of CD8+ T cells in alopecia areata. Extracted RNA was reverse transcribed, and the resulting cDNA served as sequencing template. Method: immunoSEQ multiplex PCR; TCRdb's copy keeps in-frame clones and lacks some. The data hold a few hundred thousand clones, with about 68% observed a single time. Specimen: CD4+ T cells sorted from blood, collected at week 0. All receptors come from a human donor with alopecia areata.

V gene TRBV29-1 combines with J gene TRBJ1-5, with 7 positions matching TRBD1. V shed 7 bases and J 1 base; nucleotides not matched to a gene: 7. From germline, CDR1 is SQVTM and CDR2 ANQGSEA. This CDR3 is built from 14 residues. CDR3 nucleotides: TGCAGCGCCCAGACAGGGATGAGCAATCAGCCCCAGCATTTT. This codes for CSAQTGMSNQPQHF.

Only one count was recorded for this clone. This chain uses TRBV5-6 with TRBJ1-1; TRBD1 agrees at 7 bases. V trimming: 5 bases; J trimming: 2 bases; junction bases outside the gene matches: 6. Germline lookup yields CDR1 SGHDT and CDR2 YYEEEE. This CDR3 is 14 amino acids long. The CDR3 coding sequence is TGTGCCAGCAGACTGACAGGGCGTAACACTGAAGCTTTCTTT. Protein product: CASRLTGRNTEAFF.

The gene calls are TRBV30 and TRBJ1-5; TRBD1 matches 7 bases. Germline V gene sequence: CDR1 GTSNPN, CDR2 SVGIG (reference sequence). Germline trimming cut 5 bases from V and 4 bases from J; bases unmatched to any gene: 8. The CDR3 totals 14 residues. DNA of the CDR3: TGTGCCTGGGACCCGGGACAGTCTAATCAGCCCCAGCATTTT. This translates into CAWDPGQSNQPQHF. Based on the CDR3 plus reference TRBV30 and TRBJ1-5, the full variable domain is SQTIHQWPATLVQPVGSPLSLECTVEGTSNPNLYWYRQAAGRGLQLLFYSVGIGQISSEVPQNLSASRPQDRQFILSSKKLLLSDSGFYLCAWDPGQSNQPQHFGDGTRLSIL.

With regard to this clone: Other nucleotide sequences in the sample specify the same CDR3. The chain links TRBV29-1 to TRBJ2-3; TRBD2 is a possible D gene (7 bases). Germline V gene lookup returns CDR1 SQVTM and CDR2 ANQGSEA. Trimming shortened V by 6 bases and J by 3 bases, and 16 bases separated the two germline ends. This CDR3 region has 14 residues. The CDR3 DNA reads TGCAGCGTCGAGGGGGGGAGAGGGACAGATACGCAGTATTTT. This gives the protein CSVEGGRGTDTQYF.

The count of this clone is one. V and J are TRBV30 and TRBJ2-3, with TRBD2 matching 12 bases. Germline V gene sequence: CDR1 GTSNPN, CDR2 SVGIG (reference sequence). V gave up 3 bases and J gave up 3 bases; unmatched junction bases: 10. The CDR3 is made up of 17 amino acids. CDR3 amino acids: CAWSQHRGLAGTDTQYF. DNA for the CDR3: TGTGCCTGGAGCCAACACCGCGGACTAGCGGGGACAGATACGCAGTATTTT.

This rearrangement joins TRBV25-1 to TRBJ2-7, with 11 bases fitting TRBD1. This CDR3 is 15 amino acids long. Germline V gene data show CDR1 as MGHDK and CDR2 as SYGVNS. Trimming removed 3 bases from V and 7 bases from J; junction bases left unmatched: 8. CDR3 bases: TGTGCCAGCAGTGATCCAGGACAGGGGGCGTGGGAGCAGTACTTC. It is translated as CASSDPGQGAWEQYF.

The V call is TRBV5-1, the J call TRBJ2-2; 11 bases line up with TRBD2. Germline V gives CDR1 SGHRS, CDR2 YFSETQ. Trimming at V came to 2 bases and at J to 1 base, leaving 1 base not matched to a gene. The CDR3 length is 16 residues. The CDR3 sequence is CASSLLAGVNTGELFF. The DNA of the CDR3 is TGCGCCAGCAGCTTACTAGCGGGGGTGAACACCGGGGAGCTGTTTTTT.

This clone was found once. The V and J genes are TRBV30 and TRBJ1-4, with D possibly TRBD1 on 5 matching bases. CDR3 length: 12 residues. Between the trimmed V and J ends, which lost 8 bases and 7 bases, there was a span of 14 bases. Germline CDR1 and CDR2: GTSNPN and SVGIG (reference sequence). This CDR3 reads CAGQGGSEKLFF. For the CDR3, the DNA is TGTGCCGGCCAGGGTGGCAGTGAAAAACTGTTTTTT. Based on the CDR3 plus reference TRBV30 and TRBJ1-4, the full variable domain is SQTIHQWPATLVQPVGSPLSLECTVEGTSNPNLYWYRQAAGRGLQLLFYSVGIGQISSEVPQNLSASRPQDRQFILSSKKLLLSDSGFYLCAGQGGSEKLFFGSGTQLSVL.

The chain links TRBV7-9 to TRBJ1-5, with a possible D match to TRBD1 (5 bases). The length of the CDR3 is 14 residues. The germline V gene has CDR1 SEHNR and CDR2 FQNEAQ (reference sequence). Trimming took 5 bases from V and 7 from J, leaving 15 bases between them. Here the CDR3 reads CASSTMGQLQPQHF. The DNA for the CDR3 is TGTGCCAGCAGCACGATGGGGCAGTTGCAGCCCCAGCATTTT.

The V call is TRBV30, the J call TRBJ1-6, with TRBD1 as a possible D gene (5 bases). Germline V gene data show CDR1 as GTSNPN and CDR2 as SVGIG (reference sequence). Trimming took off 3 bases at V and 7 bases at J, with 16 bases between the two ends. The CDR3 totals 15 residues. CDR3 sequence: CAWSTRGGVNSPLHF. In DNA form, the CDR3 reads TGTGCCTGGAGCACTCGTGGGGGTGTGAATTCACCCCTCCACTTT.

This clone was seen more than once but under ten times. The chain couples TRBV29-1 to TRBJ2-7, with D perhaps matching TRBD2 (7 bases). This CDR3 has 12 residues. CDR1 and CDR2 from the germline V gene are SQVTM and ANQGSEA. Between the trimmed V and J ends, which lost 7 bases and 7 bases, there was a span of 17 bases. CDR3 nucleotide sequence: TGCAGCGCGAAGGGGGGGCTCCGAGAGCAGTACTTC. This encodes CSAKGGLREQYF.

The J gene is TRBJ2-5, the V gene TRBV5-1; 9 nucleotides line up with TRBD1. The CDR3 has 15 amino acids. V lost 4 bases to trimming and J lost 5 bases; unmatched junction nucleotides: 9. The germline CDR1 and CDR2 sequences are SGHRS and YFSETQ. The CDR3 bases are TGCGCCAGCAGCCCCCTACAAGGGACAGGGGAGACCCAGTACTTC. Translating gives CASSPLQGTGETQYF.

The chain links TRBV9 to TRBJ2-6; D not certain. The CDR3 spans 18 residues. With 0 bases removed from V and 0 bases from J, the gap between germline ends came to 13 bases. Germline V CDR1 and CDR2: SGDLS, YYNGEE. The CDR3 protein is CASSVVPRSSSGANVLTF. In nucleotides, the CDR3 is TGTGCCAGCAGCGTAGTACCGCGCTCATCCTCTGGGGCCAACGTCCTGACTTTC.